The clone carrying this TCR beta chain appeared once. This record comes from a study of blood T cell repertoires in COVID-19. As for the study in general: Sources were T cells, B-cell-depleted T cells, or PBMCs; the material itself was cDNA or gDNA.

The table came from immunoSEQ multiplex PCR; TCRdb's copy has only in-frame clones and leaves some out. This table holds tens of thousands of clones, 80% to 90% found once. Trimming took 4 bases from V and 3 from J; bases not matched to a gene: 14. Germline CDR1 and CDR2: MGHRA and YSYEKL. The CDR3 sequence is 18 residues long. This TCR derives from an elderly woman with acute or convalescent COVID-19. Sequencing input: peripheral blood. V is TRBV4-1 and J is TRBJ2-5; the match to TRBD1 covers 10 bases. Here the CDR3 DNA reads TGCGCCAGCAGCCCGAAGTCCGGGACAGGGGCACCTAAAGAGACCCAGTACTTC. Its protein product is CASSPKSGTGAPKETQYF.